The 16 T cell receptor beta chains given below trace back to one sample, sequenced in a study of T-cell reconstitution after alpha-beta-depleted transplantation in children. It was with unique molecular identifiers that the TCRbeta library was prepared. TCRdb fed the PCR reads into MiXCR, producing one record per CDR3 protein. The data contain 200,000 to 250,000 distinct CDR3 sequences, roughly 9% of them singletons. The input for sequencing was PBMCs from the stem cell graft donor, taken from the stem cell graft. The receptors stem from a human donor who donated a stem cell graft to a child with acute lymphoblastic leukemia.

This clonotype was counted a few times. The chain couples TRBV5-1 to TRBJ2-7; D is unresolved. This CDR3 spans 14 amino acids. Germline V CDR1 and CDR2: SGHRS, YFSETQ. The V end lost 4 bases, the J end lost 0 bases, and 11 bases lay between the germline ends. The DNA for the CDR3 is TGCGCCAGCAGCCAACCTGAGAGCTCCTACGAGCAGTACTTC. Encoded protein: CASSQPESSYEQYF.

This clonotype was counted ten times or more. The rearrangement uses TRBV5-6 and TRBJ2-5; D is unclear. Trimming shortened V by 4 bases and J by 4 bases, and 11 bases separated the two germline ends. The CDR3 is made up of 13 amino acids. Germline CDR1 is SGHDT and CDR2 is YYEEEE. CDR3 in DNA: TGTGCCAGCAGCCCTCTCCCCGTAGAGACCCAGTACTTC. Translating it yields CASSPLPVETQYF. Based on the CDR3 plus reference TRBV5-6 and TRBJ2-5, the full variable domain is DAGVTQSPTHLIKTRGQQVTLRCSPKSGHDTVSWYQQALGQGPQFIFQYYEEEERQRGNFPDRFSGHQFPNYSSELNVNALLLGDSALYLCASSPLPVETQYFGPGTRLLVL.

Ten or more counts support this clonotype. The chain carries TRBV5-1 and TRBJ1-1; 7 bases agree with TRBD1. The CDR3 contains 16 residues. Germline trimming cut 0 bases from V and 5 bases from J; bases unmatched to any gene: 10. Germline CDR1 reads SGHRS; CDR2 reads YFSETQ. The CDR3 region is CASSLAPRQGGTEAFF. CDR3 coding DNA: TGCGCCAGCAGCTTGGCCCCCCGACAGGGTGGGACTGAAGCTTTCTTT.

This clonotype was recorded many times. V is TRBV20-1 and J is TRBJ2-1; D is undetermined. V dropped 5 bases and J dropped 3 bases, with 8 bases sitting between them. The CDR3 is 12 amino acids. Germline assignment: CDR1 DFQATT and CDR2 SNEGSKA (reference sequence). CDR3 bases: TGCAGTGCTTTGGACGGCTACAATGAGCAGTTCTTC. It codes for CSALDGYNEQFF.

The V gene is TRBV2, the J gene TRBJ2-3; 8 nucleotides agree with TRBD2. Looked up from germline, CDR1 is SNHLY and CDR2 is FYNNEI. The trim removed 10 bases at V and 0 bases at J, leaving 15 bases unmatched. This CDR3 contains 17 residues. The CDR3 reads CAINGGGASRSTDTQYF. The CDR3 coding sequence is TGTGCCATCAACGGGGGGGGTGCATCAAGGAGCACAGATACGCAGTATTTT.

This clonotype has at least ten counts. The chain employs TRBV12-3 or TRBV12-4 and TRBJ2-3; 13 nucleotides line up with TRBD2. The CDR3 covers 16 residues. The junction had 3 bases not matched to a gene; V was cut back by 5 bases and J by 1 base. This CDR3 is CASSPGLAGGTDTQYF. The CDR3 nucleotides read TGTGCCAGCAGTCCCGGACTAGCGGGGGGCACAGATACGCAGTATTTT.

This clonotype has more than one count but fewer than ten. V usage is TRBV7-9 and J usage is TRBJ1-1; D is unclear. The germline V gene encodes CDR1 SEHNR and CDR2 FQNEAQ (reference sequence). The CDR3 is made up of 13 amino acids. V lost 0 bases and J lost 4, with 6 bases in between. In DNA form, the CDR3 reads TGTGCCAGCAGCTTAGCCCTGGCCACTGAAGCTTTCTTT. It yields the protein CASSLALATEAFF. Full variable domain (remainder filled in from reference TRBV7-9 and TRBJ1-1): DTGVSQNPRHKITKRGQNVTFRCDPISEHNRLYWYRQTLGQGPEFLTYFQNEAQLEKSRLLSDRFSAERPKGSFSTLEIQRTEQGDSAMYLCASSLALATEAFFGQGTRLTVV.

This clonotype was seen at least ten times. V usage is TRBV9 and J usage is TRBJ2-2; D not certain. This CDR3 is 14 amino acids long. Trimming stripped 0 bases from V and 8 bases from J, with 11 bases between. The germline V gene has CDR1 SGDLS and CDR2 YYNGEE. DNA of the CDR3: TGTGCCAGCAGCGTAGTCTCGTTAACAGGGGAGCTGTTTTTT. This translates into CASSVVSLTGELFF.

This clonotype was detected a few times. J is TRBJ1-1 and V is TRBV7-9, with TRBD1 identical over 7 bases. The length of the CDR3 is 14 residues. The germline CDR1 and CDR2 sequences are SEHNR and FQNEAQ (reference sequence). V was clipped by 5 bases and J by 4 bases; unmatched bases: 7. CDR3: CASSPDRVITEAFF. CDR3 DNA: TGTGCCAGCAGCCCAGACAGGGTAATCACTGAAGCTTTCTTT.

This clonotype was found many times. The V gene is TRBV12-3 or TRBV12-4, the J gene TRBJ2-7, with 10 bases aligning to TRBD1. Trimming at V came to 8 bases and at J to 5 bases, leaving 15 bases not matched to a gene. The CDR3 loop spans 16 amino acids. As DNA, the CDR3 is TGTGCCAGCGCCTTGGACGGGACAGGGGTGAGAAACGAGCAGTACTTC. Amino acid sequence: CASALDGTGVRNEQYF.

On this clonotype: This may arise from a read error, as a much more abundant clone is one base away. The chain employs TRBV27 and TRBJ1-1; TRBD1 might be the D (5 bases). This CDR3 region has 16 residues. Germline loops: CDR1 MNHEY, CDR2 SMNVEV (reference sequence). This CDR3 reads CASTLRATGVITEALF. For the CDR3, the DNA is TGTGCCAGCACTTTAAGGGCCACGGGGGTGATCACTGAAGCTCTCTTT.

This chain uses TRBV6-1 with TRBJ1-2; a weak D match, TRBD1 (6 bases). The CDR3 runs to 13 residues. With 8 bases removed from V and 4 bases from J, the gap between germline ends came to 14 bases. Germline-derived CDR1 and CDR2 are MNHNS and SASEGT. The CDR3 DNA sequence: TGTGCCAGCTCGGGAGACAGGTCCTATGGCTACACCTTC. Its protein product is CASSGDRSYGYTF.

The rearrangement links TRBV6-5 to TRBJ2-7; D gene unclear. This CDR3 comprises 15 residues. Trimming took 0 bases from V and 0 from J, leaving 9 bases between them. Germline loops: CDR1 MNHEY, CDR2 SVGAGI. CDR3 region: CASSYSRISSYEQYF. The CDR3 bases are TGTGCCAGCAGTTACTCGCGAATCTCCTCCTACGAGCAGTACTTC.

This clonotype was recorded at least ten times. This chain links TRBV6-2 or TRBV6-3 with TRBJ2-7; 7 nucleotides line up with TRBD1. Germline V gene sequence: CDR1 MNHEY, CDR2 SVGEGT. This CDR3 has 15 amino acids. V shed 4 bases, J shed 4 bases, and the junction held 10 bases outside the gene matches. The CDR3 region is CASSLPRTGVYEQYF. The CDR3 bases are TGTGCCAGCAGTTTGCCTAGGACAGGAGTATACGAGCAGTACTTC.

The V and J genes are TRBV15 and TRBJ2-7; D call uncertain. The CDR3 loop spans 14 amino acids. V was pared by 3 bases and J by 6 bases, with 15 bases between. From germline, CDR1 is LNHNV and CDR2 YYDKDF (reference sequence). CDR3 sequence reads: CATSSRGSVGEQYF. The CDR3 nucleotides read TGTGCCACCAGCAGCCGTGGATCGGTTGGCGAGCAGTACTTC.

This clonotype turned up a few times. J is TRBJ1-1 and V is TRBV12-5; D is uncertain. The CDR3 runs to 16 residues. Trimming removed 6 bases at V and 7 bases at J, with 24 bases between. Germline V CDR1 and CDR2: LGHNT, FRNRAP. CDR3 sequence reads: CASGTRAFSVRGEAFF. CDR3 nucleotide sequence: TGTGCTAGTGGAACACGCGCGTTCAGTGTTAGAGGTGAAGCTTTCTTT.